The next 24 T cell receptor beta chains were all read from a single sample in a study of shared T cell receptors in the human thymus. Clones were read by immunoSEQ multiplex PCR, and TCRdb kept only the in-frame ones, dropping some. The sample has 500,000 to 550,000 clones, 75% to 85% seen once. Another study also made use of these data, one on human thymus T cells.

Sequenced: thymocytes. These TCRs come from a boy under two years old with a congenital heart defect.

The CDR3 loop reads CASGTGGTNEKLFF. The CDR3 DNA is TGTGCCAGCGGGACAGGGGGAACTAATGAAAAACTGTTTTTT. The chain carries TRBV2 and TRBJ1-4; 11 nucleotides align to TRBD1. Looked up from germline, CDR1 is SNHLY and CDR2 is FYNNEI. The CDR3 has 14 amino acids. V shed 8 bases, J shed 1 base, and the junction held 0 bases outside the gene matches.

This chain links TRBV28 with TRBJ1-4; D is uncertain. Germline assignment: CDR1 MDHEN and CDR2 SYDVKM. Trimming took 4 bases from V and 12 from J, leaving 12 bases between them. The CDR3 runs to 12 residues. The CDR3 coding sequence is TGTGCCAGCAGTTCCCCTGGCCAGGAACTGTTTTTT. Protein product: CASSSPGQELFF.

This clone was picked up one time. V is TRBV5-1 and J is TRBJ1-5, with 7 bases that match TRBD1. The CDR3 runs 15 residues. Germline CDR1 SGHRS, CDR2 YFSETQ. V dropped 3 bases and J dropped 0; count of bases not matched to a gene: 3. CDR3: CASSSGQVSNQPQHF. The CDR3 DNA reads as TGCGCCAGCAGCTCAGGACAGGTTAGCAATCAGCCCCAGCATTTT.

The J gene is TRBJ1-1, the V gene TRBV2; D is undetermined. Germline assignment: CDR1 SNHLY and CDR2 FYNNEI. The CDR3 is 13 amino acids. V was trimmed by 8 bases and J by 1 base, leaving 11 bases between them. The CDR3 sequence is CASPAGTNTEAFF. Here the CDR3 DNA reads TGTGCCAGCCCGGCGGGCACGAACACTGAAGCTTTCTTT.

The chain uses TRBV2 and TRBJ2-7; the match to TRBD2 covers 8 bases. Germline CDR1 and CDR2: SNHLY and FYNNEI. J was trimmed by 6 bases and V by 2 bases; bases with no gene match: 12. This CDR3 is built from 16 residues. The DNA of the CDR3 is TGTGCCAGCAGTGAAATCGGGAGGGCGGGTTATGGCGAGCAGTACTTC. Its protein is CASSEIGRAGYGEQYF.

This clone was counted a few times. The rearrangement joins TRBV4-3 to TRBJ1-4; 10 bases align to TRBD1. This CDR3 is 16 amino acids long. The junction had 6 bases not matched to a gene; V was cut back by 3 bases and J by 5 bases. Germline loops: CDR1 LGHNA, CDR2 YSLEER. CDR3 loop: CASSHRGGQGNEKLFF. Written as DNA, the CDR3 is TGCGCCAGCAGCCACCGGGGGGGACAGGGGAATGAAAAACTGTTTTTT.

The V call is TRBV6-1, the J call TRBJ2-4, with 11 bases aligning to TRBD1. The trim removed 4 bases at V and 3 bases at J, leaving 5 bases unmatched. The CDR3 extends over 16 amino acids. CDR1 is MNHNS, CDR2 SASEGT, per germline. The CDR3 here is CASSADRGRGKNIQYF. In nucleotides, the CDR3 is TGTGCCAGCAGTGCGGACAGGGGGCGCGGCAAAAACATTCAGTACTTC.

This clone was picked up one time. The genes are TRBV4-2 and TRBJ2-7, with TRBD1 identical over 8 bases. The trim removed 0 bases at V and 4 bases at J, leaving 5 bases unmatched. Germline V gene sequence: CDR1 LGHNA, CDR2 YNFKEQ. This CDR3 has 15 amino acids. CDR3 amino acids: CASSQDGRGLYEQYF. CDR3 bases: TGTGCCAGCAGCCAAGACGGCAGGGGGCTTTACGAGCAGTACTTC.

The CDR3 is CASSLRLAPGETQYF. The DNA for the CDR3 is TGCGCCAGCAGCCTCAGACTAGCTCCTGGAGAGACCCAGTACTTC. The chain employs TRBV5-1 and TRBJ2-5; 7 nucleotides align to TRBD2. The germline gives CDR1 SGHRS, CDR2 YFSETQ. J gave up 4 bases and V 4 bases, and 10 bases lay outside the gene matches. This CDR3 spans 15 amino acids. Full variable domain (outside the CDR3, taken from reference TRBV5-1 and TRBJ2-5): KAGVTQTPRYLIKTRGQQVTLSCSPISGHRSVSWYQQTPGQGLQFLFEYFSETQRNKGNFPGRFSGRQFSNSRSEMNVSTLELGDSALYLCASSLRLAPGETQYFGPGTRLLVL.

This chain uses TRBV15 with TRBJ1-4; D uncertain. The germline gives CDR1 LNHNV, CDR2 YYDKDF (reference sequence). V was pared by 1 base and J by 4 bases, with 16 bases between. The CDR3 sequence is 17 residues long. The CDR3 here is CATSRAQPRGDNEKLFF. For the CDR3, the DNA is TGTGCCACCAGCAGAGCCCAGCCCCGGGGTGATAATGAAAAACTGTTTTTT.

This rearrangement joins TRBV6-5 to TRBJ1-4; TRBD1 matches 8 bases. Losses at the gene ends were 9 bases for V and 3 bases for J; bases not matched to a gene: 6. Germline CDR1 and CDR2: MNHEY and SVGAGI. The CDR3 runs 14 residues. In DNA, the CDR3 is TGTGCCAGTCGGGACAGGAGGCCTAATGAAAAACTGTTTTTT. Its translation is CASRDRRPNEKLFF.

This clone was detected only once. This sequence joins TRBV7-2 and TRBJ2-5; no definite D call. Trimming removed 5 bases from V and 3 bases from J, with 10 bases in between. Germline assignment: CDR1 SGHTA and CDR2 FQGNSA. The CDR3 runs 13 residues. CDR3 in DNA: TGTGCCAGCAGCCCCAGCGAGGAAGAGACCCAGTACTTC. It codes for CASSPSEEETQYF.

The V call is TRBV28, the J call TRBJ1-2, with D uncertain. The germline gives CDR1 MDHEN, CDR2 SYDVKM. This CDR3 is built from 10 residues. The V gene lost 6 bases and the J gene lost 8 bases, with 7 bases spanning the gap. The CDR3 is CASRREGYTF. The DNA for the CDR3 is TGTGCCAGCAGACGGGAGGGCTACACCTTC.

This CDR3 is CASSSGTSGTFSYNEQFF. CDR3 DNA sequence: TGCGCCAGCAGCTCCGGGACTAGCGGGACCTTTTCCTACAATGAGCAGTTCTTC. The J gene is TRBJ2-1, the V gene TRBV5-1, with 13 bases identical to TRBD2. CDR3 length: 18 residues. The germline V gene encodes CDR1 SGHRS and CDR2 YFSETQ. After removal of 3 bases from V and 1 base from J, the junction contained 7 bases not matched to a gene.

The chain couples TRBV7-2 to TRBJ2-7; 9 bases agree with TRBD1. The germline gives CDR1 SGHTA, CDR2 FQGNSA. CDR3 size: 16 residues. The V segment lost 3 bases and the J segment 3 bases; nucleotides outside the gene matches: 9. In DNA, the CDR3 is TGTGCCAGCAGCTTCCACCCGGGACAGGGCCACTACGAGCAGTACTTC. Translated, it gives CASSFHPGQGHYEQYF. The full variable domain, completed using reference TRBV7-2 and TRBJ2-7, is GAGVSQSPSNKVTEKGKDVELRCDPISGHTALYWYRQSLGQGLEFLIYFQGNSAPDKSGLPSDRFSAERTGGSVSTLTIQRTQQEDSAVYLCASSFHPGQGHYEQYFGPGTRLTVT.

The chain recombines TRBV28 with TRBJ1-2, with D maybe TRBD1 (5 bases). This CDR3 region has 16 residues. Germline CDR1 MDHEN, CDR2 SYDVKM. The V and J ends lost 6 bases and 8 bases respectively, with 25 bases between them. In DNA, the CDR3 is TGTGCCAGCAGCAAACCTCTGGACAAAAGTCTTCGGGGCTACACCTTC. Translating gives CASSKPLDKSLRGYTF.

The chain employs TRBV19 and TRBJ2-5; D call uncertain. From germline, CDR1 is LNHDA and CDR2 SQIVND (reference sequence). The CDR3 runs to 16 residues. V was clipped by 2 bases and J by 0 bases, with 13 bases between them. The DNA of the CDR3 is TGTGCCAGTAGTATAAAGGTCGGAGAGTACCAAGAGACCCAGTACTTC. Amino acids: CASSIKVGEYQETQYF.

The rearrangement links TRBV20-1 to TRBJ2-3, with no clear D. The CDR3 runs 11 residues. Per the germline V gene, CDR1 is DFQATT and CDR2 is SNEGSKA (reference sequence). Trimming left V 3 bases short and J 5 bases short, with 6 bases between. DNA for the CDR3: TGCAGTGCTAGGGCTGTAGATACGCAGTATTTT. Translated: CSARAVDTQYF.

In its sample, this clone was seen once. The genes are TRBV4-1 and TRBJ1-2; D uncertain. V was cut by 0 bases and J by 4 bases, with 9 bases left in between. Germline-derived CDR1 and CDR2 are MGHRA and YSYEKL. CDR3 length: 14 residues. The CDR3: CASSQDQTTYGYTF. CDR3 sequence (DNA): TGCGCCAGCAGCCAAGATCAAACAACCTATGGCTACACCTTC.

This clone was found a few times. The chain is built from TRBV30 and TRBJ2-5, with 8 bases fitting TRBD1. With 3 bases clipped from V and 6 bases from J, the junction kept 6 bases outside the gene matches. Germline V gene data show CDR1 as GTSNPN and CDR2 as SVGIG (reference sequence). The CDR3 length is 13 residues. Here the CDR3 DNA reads TGTGCCTGGAGACGGGACAGGCCACAGACCCAGTACTTC. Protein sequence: CAWRRDRPQTQYF.

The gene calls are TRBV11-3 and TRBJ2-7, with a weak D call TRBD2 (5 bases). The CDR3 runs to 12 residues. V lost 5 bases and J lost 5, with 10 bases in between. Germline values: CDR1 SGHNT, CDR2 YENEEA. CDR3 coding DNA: TGTGCCAGCAGCCCCAGGAGGAACGAGCAGTACTTC. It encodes CASSPRRNEQYF.

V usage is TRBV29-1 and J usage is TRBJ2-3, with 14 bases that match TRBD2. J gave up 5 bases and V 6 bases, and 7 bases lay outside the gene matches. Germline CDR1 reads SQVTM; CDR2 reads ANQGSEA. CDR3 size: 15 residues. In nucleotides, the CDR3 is TGCAGCGTAAGACTAGCGGGAGGGCTAAAAGATACGCAGTATTTT. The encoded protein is CSVRLAGGLKDTQYF.

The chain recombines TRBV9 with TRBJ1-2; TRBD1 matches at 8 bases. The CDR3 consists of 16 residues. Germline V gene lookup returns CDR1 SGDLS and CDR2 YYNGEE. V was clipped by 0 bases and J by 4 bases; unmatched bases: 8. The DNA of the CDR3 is TGTGCCAGCAGCGTAGGGCAGGGGGCGCCGGTCTATGGCTACACCTTC. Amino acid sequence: CASSVGQGAPVYGYTF.

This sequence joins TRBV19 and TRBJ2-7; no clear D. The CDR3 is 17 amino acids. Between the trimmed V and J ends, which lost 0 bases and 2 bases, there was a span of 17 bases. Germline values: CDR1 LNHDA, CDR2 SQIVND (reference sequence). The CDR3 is CASSIDVNKEIPYEQYF. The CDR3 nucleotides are TGTGCCAGTAGTATAGATGTCAATAAAGAGATCCCCTACGAGCAGTACTTC.